The TCR beta chain under discussion was sequenced for a study of shared clonotypes between healthy human individuals. Study as a whole: Each donor contributed plates that comprised three CD4 naive, three CD4 memory, two CD8 naive and one CD8 memory.

Running of the assay took place at deep level. Genomic DNA (from each subset) was split evenly across several immunoSEQ plates. In the source study's methods: Junction-only immunoSEQ data arrived without quality scores, meaning filtering differed. Profiled with immunoSEQ multiplex PCR; TCRdb holds only in-frame clones, not every one. V and J calls and clone size are those listed in that table; D and trimming were worked out from the DNA. The table has a few million clones, about 94% seen once; the top ten hold around 1.7%. Naive CD8 cells comprised CD45RO-negative, CCR7-positively selected cells, excluding terminally differentiated effector memory CD45RA+ cells. CDR1 is SQVTM and CDR2 is ANQGSEA in the germline V gene. The CDR3 sequence is 13 residues long. J lost 2 bases, V lost 7 bases, and 3 bases had no gene match.

The sample taken for sequencing was naive CD8+ T cells from PBMCs. The chain uses TRBV29-1 and TRBJ2-2, with 8 bases lining up with TRBD1. The sequence was obtained from a man aged 18 to 29 in good health. Some clones in this sample may be carry-over from other donors' samples. CDR3 sequence (DNA): TGCAGCGGACAGGGGACCAACACCGGGGAGCTGTTTTTT. As protein: CSGQGTNTGELFF.